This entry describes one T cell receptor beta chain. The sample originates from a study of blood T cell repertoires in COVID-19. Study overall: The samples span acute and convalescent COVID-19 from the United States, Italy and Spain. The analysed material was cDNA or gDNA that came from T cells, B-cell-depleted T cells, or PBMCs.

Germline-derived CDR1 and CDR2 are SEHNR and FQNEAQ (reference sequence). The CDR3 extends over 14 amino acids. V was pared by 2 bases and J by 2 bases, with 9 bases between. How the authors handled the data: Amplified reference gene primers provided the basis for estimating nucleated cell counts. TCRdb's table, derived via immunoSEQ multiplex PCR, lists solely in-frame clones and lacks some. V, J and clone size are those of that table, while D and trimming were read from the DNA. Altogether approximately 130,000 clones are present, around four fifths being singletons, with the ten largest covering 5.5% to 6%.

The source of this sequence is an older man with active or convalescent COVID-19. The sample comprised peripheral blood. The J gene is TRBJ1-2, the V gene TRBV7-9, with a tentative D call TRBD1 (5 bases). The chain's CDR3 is CASSLPTENYGYTF. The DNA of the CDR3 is TGTGCCAGCAGCTTACCGACAGAGAACTATGGCTACACCTTC. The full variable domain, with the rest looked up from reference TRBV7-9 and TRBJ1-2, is DTGVSQNPRHKITKRGQNVTFRCDPISEHNRLYWYRQTLGQGPEFLTYFQNEAQLEKSRLLSDRFSAERPKGSFSTLEIQRTEQGDSAMYLCASSLPTENYGYTFGSGTRLTVV.